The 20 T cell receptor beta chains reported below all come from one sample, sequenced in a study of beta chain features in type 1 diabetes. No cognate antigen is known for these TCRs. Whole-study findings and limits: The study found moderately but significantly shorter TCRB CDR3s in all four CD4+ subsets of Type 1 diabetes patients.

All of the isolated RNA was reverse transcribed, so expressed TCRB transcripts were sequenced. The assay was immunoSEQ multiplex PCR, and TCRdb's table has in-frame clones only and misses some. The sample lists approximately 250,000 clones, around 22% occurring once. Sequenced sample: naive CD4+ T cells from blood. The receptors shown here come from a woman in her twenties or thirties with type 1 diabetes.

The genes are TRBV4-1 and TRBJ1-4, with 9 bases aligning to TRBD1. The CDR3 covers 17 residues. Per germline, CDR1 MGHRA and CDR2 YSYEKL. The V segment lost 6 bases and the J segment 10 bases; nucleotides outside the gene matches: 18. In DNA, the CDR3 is TGCGCCAGCAGGCGCCCCTCGGACAGGGGCACACGGGGAAAACTGTTTTTT. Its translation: CASRRPSDRGTRGKLFF.

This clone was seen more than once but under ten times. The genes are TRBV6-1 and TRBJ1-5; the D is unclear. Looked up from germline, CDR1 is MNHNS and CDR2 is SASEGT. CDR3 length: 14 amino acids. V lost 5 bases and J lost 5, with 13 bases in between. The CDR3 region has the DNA TGTGCCAGCAGTCGACGAGGGAACGATCAGCCCCAGCATTTT. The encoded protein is CASSRRGNDQPQHF.

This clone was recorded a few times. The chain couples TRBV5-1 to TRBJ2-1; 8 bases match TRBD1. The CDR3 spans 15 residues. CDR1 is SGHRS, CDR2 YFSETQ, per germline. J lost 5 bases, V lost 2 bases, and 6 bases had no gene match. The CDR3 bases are TGCGCCAGCAGCTTCACAGGGGGTTCTGACAATGAGCAGTTCTTC. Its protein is CASSFTGGSDNEQFF.

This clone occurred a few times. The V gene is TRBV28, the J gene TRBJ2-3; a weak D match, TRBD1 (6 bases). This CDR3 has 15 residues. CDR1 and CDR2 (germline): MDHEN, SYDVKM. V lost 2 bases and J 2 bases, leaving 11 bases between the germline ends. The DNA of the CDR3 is TGTGCCAGCAGTTTAGGCCCAGGGGTCACAGATACGCAGTATTTT. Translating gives CASSLGPGVTDTQYF.

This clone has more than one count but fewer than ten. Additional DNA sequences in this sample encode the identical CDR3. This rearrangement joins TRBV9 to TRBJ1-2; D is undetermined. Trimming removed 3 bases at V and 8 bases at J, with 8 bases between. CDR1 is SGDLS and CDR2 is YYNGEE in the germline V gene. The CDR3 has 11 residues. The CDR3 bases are TGTGCCAGCAGCGGAGCGGGGGGCTACACCTTC. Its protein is CASSGAGGYTF. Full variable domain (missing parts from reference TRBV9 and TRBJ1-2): DSGVTQTPKHLITATGQRVTLRCSPRSGDLSVYWYQQSLDQGLQFLIQYYNGEERAKGNILERFSAQQFPDLHSELNLSSLELGDSALYFCASSGAGGYTFGSGTRLTVV.

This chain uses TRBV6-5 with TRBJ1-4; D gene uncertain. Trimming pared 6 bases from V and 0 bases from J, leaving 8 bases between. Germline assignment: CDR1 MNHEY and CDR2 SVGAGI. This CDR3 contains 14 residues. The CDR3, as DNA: TGTGCCAGCAGCAGACAAGCAACTAATGAAAAACTGTTTTTT. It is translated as CASSRQATNEKLFF.

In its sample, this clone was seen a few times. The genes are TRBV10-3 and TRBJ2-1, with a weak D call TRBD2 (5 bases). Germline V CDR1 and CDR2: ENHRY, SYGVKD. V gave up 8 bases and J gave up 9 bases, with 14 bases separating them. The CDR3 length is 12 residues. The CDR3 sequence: CAIGGFGGEQFF. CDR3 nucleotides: TGTGCCATCGGAGGATTCGGTGGTGAGCAGTTCTTC.

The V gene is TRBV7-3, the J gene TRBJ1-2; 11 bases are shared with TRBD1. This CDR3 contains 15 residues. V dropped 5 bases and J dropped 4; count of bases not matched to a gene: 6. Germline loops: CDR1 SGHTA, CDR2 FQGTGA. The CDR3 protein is CASSPGQGAGYGYTF. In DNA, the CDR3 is TGTGCCAGCAGCCCAGGACAGGGGGCGGGCTATGGCTACACCTTC.

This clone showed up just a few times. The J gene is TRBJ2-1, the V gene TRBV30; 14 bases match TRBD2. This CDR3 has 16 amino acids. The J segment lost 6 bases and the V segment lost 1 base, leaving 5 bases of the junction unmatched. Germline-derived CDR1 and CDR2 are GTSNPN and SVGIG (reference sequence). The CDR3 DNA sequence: TGTGCCTGGAGTGATGCGGGACTAGCGGGGGCCAATGAGCAGTTCTTC. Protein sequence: CAWSDAGLAGANEQFF.

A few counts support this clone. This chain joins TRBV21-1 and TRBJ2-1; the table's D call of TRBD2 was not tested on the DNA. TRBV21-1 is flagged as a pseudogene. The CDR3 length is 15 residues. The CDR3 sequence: CASSKGRGGYNEQFF. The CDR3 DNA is TGTGCCAGCAGCAAAGGCCGCGGGGGATACAATGAGCAGTTCTTC.

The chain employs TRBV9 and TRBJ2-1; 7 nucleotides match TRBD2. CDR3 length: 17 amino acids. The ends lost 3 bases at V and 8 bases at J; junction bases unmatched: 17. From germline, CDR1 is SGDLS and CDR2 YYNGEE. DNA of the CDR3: TGTGCCAGCAGCGCGATTACACCGGGAGCGGGGCGGTATGAGCAGTTCTTC. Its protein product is CASSAITPGAGRYEQFF.

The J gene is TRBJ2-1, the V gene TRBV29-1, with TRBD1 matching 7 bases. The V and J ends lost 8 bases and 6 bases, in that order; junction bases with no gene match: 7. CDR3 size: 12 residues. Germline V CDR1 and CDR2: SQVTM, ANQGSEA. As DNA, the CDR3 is TGCAGCAGCGCGACAGGGTTCAATGAGCAGTTCTTC. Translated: CSSATGFNEQFF.

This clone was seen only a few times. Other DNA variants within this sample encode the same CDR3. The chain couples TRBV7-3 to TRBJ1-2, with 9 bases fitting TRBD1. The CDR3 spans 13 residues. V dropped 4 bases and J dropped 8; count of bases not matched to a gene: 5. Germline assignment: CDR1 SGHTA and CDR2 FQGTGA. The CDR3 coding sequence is TGTGCCAGCAGCTCGGGACAGGGTTACGGCTACACCTTC. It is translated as CASSSGQGYGYTF.

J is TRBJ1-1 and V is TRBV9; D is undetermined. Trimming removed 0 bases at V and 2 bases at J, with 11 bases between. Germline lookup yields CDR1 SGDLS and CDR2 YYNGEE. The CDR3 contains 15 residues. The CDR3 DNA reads TGTGCCAGCAGCGTAGACGGGAGTTTTAACACTGAAGCTTTCTTT. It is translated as CASSVDGSFNTEAFF.

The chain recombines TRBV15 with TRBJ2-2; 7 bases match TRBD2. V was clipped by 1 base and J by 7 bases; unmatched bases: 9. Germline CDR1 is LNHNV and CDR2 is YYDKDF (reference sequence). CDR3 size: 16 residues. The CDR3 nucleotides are TGTGCCACCAGCAGAGTTAGGGGAGGGAATTACGGGGAGCTGTTTTTT. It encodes CATSRVRGGNYGELFF.

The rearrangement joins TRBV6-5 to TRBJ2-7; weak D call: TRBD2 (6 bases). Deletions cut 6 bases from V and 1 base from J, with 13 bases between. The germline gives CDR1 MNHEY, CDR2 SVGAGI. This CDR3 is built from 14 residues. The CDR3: CASRRDRLSYEQYF. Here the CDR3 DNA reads TGTGCCAGCAGGCGGGACCGGCTTTCCTACGAGCAGTACTTC.

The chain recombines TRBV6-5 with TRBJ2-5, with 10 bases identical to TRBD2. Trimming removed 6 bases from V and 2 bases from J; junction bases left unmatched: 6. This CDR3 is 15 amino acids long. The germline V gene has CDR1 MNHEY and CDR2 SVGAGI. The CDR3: CASSPSGGRQETQYF. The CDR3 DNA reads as TGTGCCAGCAGCCCTAGCGGGGGAAGACAAGAGACCCAGTACTTC.

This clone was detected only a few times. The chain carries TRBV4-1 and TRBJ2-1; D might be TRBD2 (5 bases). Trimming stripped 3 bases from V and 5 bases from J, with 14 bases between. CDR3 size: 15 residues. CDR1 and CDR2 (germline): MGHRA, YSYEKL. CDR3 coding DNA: TGCGCCAGCAGCCAGTTAAGCGGCCTTAACAATGAGCAGTTCTTC. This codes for CASSQLSGLNNEQFF.

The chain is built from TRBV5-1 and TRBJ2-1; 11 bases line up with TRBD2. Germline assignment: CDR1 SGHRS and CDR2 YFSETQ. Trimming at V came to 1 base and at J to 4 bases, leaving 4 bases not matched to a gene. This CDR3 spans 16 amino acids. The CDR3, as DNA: TGCGCCAGCAGCTTGACCGGGACTAGCGGTTACAATGAGCAGTTCTTC. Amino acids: CASSLTGTSGYNEQFF.

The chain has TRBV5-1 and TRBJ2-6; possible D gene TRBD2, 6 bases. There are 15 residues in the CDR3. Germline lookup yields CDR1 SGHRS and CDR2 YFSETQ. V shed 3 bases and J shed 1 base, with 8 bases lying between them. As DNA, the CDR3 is TGCGCCAGCAGCTCGGGGGTATCTGGGGCCAACGTCCTGACTTTC. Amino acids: CASSSGVSGANVLTF.